Listed below are T cell receptor beta chains from one sample, sequenced in a study of cytomegalovirus exposure and HLA in healthy donors. Data came from immunoSEQ multiplex PCR; TCRdb stores just in-frame clones and leaves some out. Here the sample spans about 190,000 clones, 80% to 90% being singletons. What was sequenced was PBMCs. The receptors here all came from a male donor in good health and CMV-seronegative. Each CDR3 is given without its conserved first and last residue. A D gene is named only where the DNA matches it firmly. Clone size is stated in some rows and not others, as once, few, many or a class when expanded.

>.|TRBJ1-2|.|TRBV20-1
SAITGQGYT
>.|TRBJ1-2|.|TRBV29-1
SVGGESGYT
>TRBD2|TRBJ2-1|.|TRBV4-1
ASSQTPGRGDYNEQF
>TRBD1|TRBJ2-1|.|TRBV9
ASSPVRGQSSYNEQF
>.|TRBJ2-7|few|TRBV4-1
ASSQDRQGSPYEQY
>TRBD1|TRBJ1-1|.|TRBV5-4
ASRPRTGPNTEAF
>TRBD1|TRBJ2-5|.|TRBV5-1
ASSLRDRGQETQY
>TRBD1|TRBJ1-4|.|TRBV11-2
ASSLTGVRSNEKLF
>.|TRBJ2-5|.|TRBV5-1
ASSASRTGNQETQY
>.|TRBJ1-2|.|TRBV7-8
ASSLGGSGTYGYT
>.|TRBJ2-2|.|TRBV7-2
ASSLAQGTGELF
>.|TRBJ1-5|.|TRBV30
AWETGRDQPQH
>.|TRBJ1-4|.|TRBV6-6
AVRGGANEKLF
>.|TRBJ2-3|.|TRBV7-9
ASSPVVADTQY
>TRBD2|TRBJ2-7|once|TRBV4-1
ASSPTAPAGVAYEQY
>.|TRBJ2-7|.|TRBV19
ASSPRADDEQY
>.|TRBJ2-5|.|TRBV19
ASRMEGAGETQY
>.|TRBJ2-7|.|TRBV27
ASSLAGNYEQY
>TRBD1|TRBJ1-2|.|TRBV5-1
ASSATGTETNYGYT
>TRBD1|TRBJ2-7|.|TRBV5-5
ASSRDRVNYEQY
>.|TRBJ1-5|.|TRBV7-9
ASESGTQGAQH
>.|TRBJ2-7|.|TRBV7-9
ASSFAGEHEQY
>TRBD1|TRBJ1-2|.|TRBV5-1
ASSYSLPGTANYGYT
>.|TRBJ2-7|.|TRBV9
ASSVGGTNYEQY
>TRBD1|TRBJ2-1|few|TRBV9
ASSARQGGRPNEQF
>.|TRBJ2-3|.|TRBV7-6
ASSQRLADTQY
>.|TRBJ2-5|.|TRBV28
ASFSRDTYQETQY
>TRBD1|TRBJ1-2|.|TRBV7-9
ASSIGTGGFDYGYT
>TRBD1|TRBJ2-5|.|TRBV4-2
ASSQEGQPPKETQY
>.|TRBJ1-2|.|TRBV7-9
ASTGTNYGYP
>.|TRBJ1-2|.|TRBV25-1
ASSEKGQYYGYP
>.|TRBJ1-1|.|TRBV29-1
SVLRDWSNTEAF
>TRBD2|TRBJ2-3|.|TRBV7-6
ASSLGAGGRTDTQY